This T cell receptor beta chain was sequenced for a study of Graves' ophthalmopathy and Graves' hyperthyroidism. On this clonotype itself: Its antigen is not identified.

Trimming removed 6 bases from V and 4 bases from J, with 7 bases in between. Germline CDR1 MNHNS, CDR2 SASEGT. This CDR3 is built from 11 residues. Symptoms, serum thyroxine and TRAb, thyroid ultrasound, and orbital computed tomography formed the diagnostic basis. From RNA, the CDR3 regions of TCR beta chains were amplified and sequenced. The first-round RT-PCR employed HTBI primers together with the Qiagen OneStep RT-PCR kit. A multiplex PCR was then performed as the second round. TCRdb fed the multiplex PCR reads into MiXCR, producing one record per CDR3 protein. Here the sample spans approximately 160,000 distinct CDR3 sequences, under 40% being singletons. Study-level findings and limits: The 13-signature model separated ophthalmopathy from stable hyperthyroidism at 85% to 90% sensitivity and around 80% specificity.

Sequences were obtained from peripheral blood. The chain recombines TRBV6-1 with TRBJ2-7; D gene ambiguous. This sequence originates from a woman in her 40s with Graves' ophthalmopathy. The CDR3 loop is CASRGFYEQYF. The CDR3 DNA reads TGTGCCAGCAGGGGATTTTACGAGCAGTACTTC.